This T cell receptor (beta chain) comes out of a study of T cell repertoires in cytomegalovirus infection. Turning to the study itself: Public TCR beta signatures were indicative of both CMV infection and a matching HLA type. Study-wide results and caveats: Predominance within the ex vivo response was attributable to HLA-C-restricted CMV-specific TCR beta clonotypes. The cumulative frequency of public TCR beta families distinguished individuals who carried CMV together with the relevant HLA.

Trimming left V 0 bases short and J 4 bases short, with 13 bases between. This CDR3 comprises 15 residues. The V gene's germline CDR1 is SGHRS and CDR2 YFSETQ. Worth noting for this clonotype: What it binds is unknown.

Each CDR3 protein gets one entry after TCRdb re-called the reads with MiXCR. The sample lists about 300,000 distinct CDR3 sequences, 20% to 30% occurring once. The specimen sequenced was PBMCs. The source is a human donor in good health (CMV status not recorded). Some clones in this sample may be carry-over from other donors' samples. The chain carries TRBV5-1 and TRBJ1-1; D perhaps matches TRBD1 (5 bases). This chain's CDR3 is CASSLAWQGSTEAFF. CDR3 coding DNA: TGCGCCAGCAGCTTGGCTTGGCAGGGATCCACTGAAGCTTTCTTT.